This entry is about one TCR beta chain. V shed 3 bases and J 9 bases; nucleotides not matched to a gene: 14. This CDR3 spans 16 amino acids. CDR1 is KGHSH, CDR2 LQKENI, per germline. These data come from a study of Ad26.COV2.S vaccination and SARS-CoV-2 variants. The treatment: approximately 18 received Ad26.COV2.S at low or high dose, single or two shots; about 5 received placebo; per-sample allocation not given. Sampling occurred on day 63 after the first vaccine or placebo injection. Produced via immunoSEQ multiplex PCR; TCRdb's table is partial and in-frame only. This repertoire shows about 400,000 clones, around 92% found once; its top ten account for more than 1.5%.

The sequence derives from a person aged 18-60 years who received the Ad26.COV2.S COVID-19 vaccine or a placebo. This rearrangement joins TRBV18 to TRBJ1-5; 7 nucleotides align to TRBD1. The sequencing used peripheral blood, collected in a trial of Ad26.COV2.S vaccine versus placebo. CDR3 residues: CASSPQRDSRDGPQHF. CDR3 DNA sequence: TGTGCCAGCTCACCTCAAAGGGACAGCCGAGACGGGCCCCAGCATTTT.